Listed below are T cell receptor beta chains from one sample, sequenced in a study of blood T cell repertoires in COVID-19. Clones were read by immunoSEQ multiplex PCR, and TCRdb kept only the in-frame ones, dropping some. This table holds around 250,000 clones, 86% found once. The sequencing sample was made of peripheral blood. These TCRs come from a man older than 75 with acute or convalescent COVID-19. The CDR3 runs from the conserved cysteine through the conserved F or W. The D gene is left open where the match is weak. Only some rows state a clone size, as once, few, many or a class for expanded clones.

abundance: -; v_gene: TRBV20-1; len: 15; j_gene: TRBJ2-2; d_gene: TRBD2; CDR3aa: CSASKRGAVTGELFF; CDR3nt: TGCAGTGCTAGTAAGCGGGGGGCCGTGACCGGGGAGCTGTTTTTT
abundance: once; v_gene: TRBV20-1; len: 11; j_gene: TRBJ1-2; d_gene: TRBD1; CDR3aa: CSGRQGDGYTF; CDR3nt: TGCAGTGGAAGACAGGGAGATGGCTACACCTTC
abundance: -; v_gene: TRBV7-2; len: 15; j_gene: TRBJ2-1; d_gene: -; CDR3aa: CASRDLQGAYNEQFF; CDR3nt: TGTGCCAGCAGGGACTTGCAAGGAGCCTACAATGAGCAGTTCTTC
abundance: -; v_gene: TRBV16; len: 15; j_gene: TRBJ1-1; d_gene: TRBD1; CDR3aa: CASSPQGDRNTEAFF; CDR3nt: TGTGCCAGCAGCCCTCAGGGGGATCGAAACACTGAAGCTTTCTTT
abundance: -; v_gene: TRBV6-5; len: 14; j_gene: TRBJ1-6; d_gene: TRBD1; CDR3aa: CASSLQGANSPLHF; CDR3nt: TGTGCCAGCAGTTTACAGGGGGCCAATTCACCCCTCCACTTT
abundance: -; v_gene: TRBV6-6; len: 12; j_gene: TRBJ2-5; d_gene: -; CDR3aa: CASSYGQETQYF; CDR3nt: TGTGCCAGCAGTTACGGACAGGAGACCCAGTACTTC
abundance: -; v_gene: TRBV6-1; len: 15; j_gene: TRBJ1-1; d_gene: -; CDR3aa: CASSRPLTENTEAFF; CDR3nt: TGTGCCAGCTCTCGTCCCCTGACAGAGAACACTGAAGCTTTCTTT
abundance: -; v_gene: TRBV9; len: 13; j_gene: TRBJ1-6; d_gene: -; CDR3aa: CASSPEVSSPLHF; CDR3nt: TGTGCCAGCAGCCCGGAGGTTAGTTCACCCCTCCACTTT
abundance: -; v_gene: TRBV7-9; len: 15; j_gene: TRBJ2-1; d_gene: -; CDR3aa: CASSPPLAQYNEQFF; CDR3nt: TGTGCCAGCAGCCCCCCTTTAGCGCAATACAATGAGCAGTTCTTC
abundance: -; v_gene: TRBV11-2; len: 14; j_gene: TRBJ2-7; d_gene: TRBD2; CDR3aa: CASSLGGSGYEQYF; CDR3nt: TGTGCCAGCAGCTTAGGCGGGAGCGGCTACGAGCAGTACTTC
abundance: -; v_gene: TRBV14; len: 16; j_gene: TRBJ1-5; d_gene: -; CDR3aa: CASIIKQAWSNQPQHF; CDR3nt: TGTGCCAGCATCATAAAACAGGCCTGGAGCAATCAGCCCCAGCATTTT
abundance: -; v_gene: TRBV28; len: 15; j_gene: TRBJ1-5; d_gene: -; CDR3aa: CASSQARGDNQPQHF; CDR3nt: TGTGCCAGCTCCCAAGCCAGGGGCGACAATCAGCCCCAGCATTTT
abundance: -; v_gene: TRBV5-1; len: 14; j_gene: TRBJ2-3; d_gene: -; CDR3aa: CASSSQGAPDTQYF; CDR3nt: TGCGCCAGCAGCTCGCAAGGGGCCCCAGATACGCAGTATTTT
abundance: -; v_gene: TRBV9; len: 17; j_gene: TRBJ2-1; d_gene: TRBD2; CDR3aa: CASSVDPRGGAINEQFF; CDR3nt: TGTGCCAGCAGCGTAGATCCCCGCGGGGGGGCCATCAATGAGCAGTTCTTC
abundance: -; v_gene: TRBV5-1; len: 15; j_gene: TRBJ2-7; d_gene: -; CDR3aa: CASSPGEGSSYEQYF; CDR3nt: TGCGCCAGCAGCCCAGGGGAGGGGAGCTCCTACGAGCAGTACTTC
abundance: -; v_gene: TRBV28; len: 14; j_gene: TRBJ1-1; d_gene: -; CDR3aa: CASRVGTPNTEAFF; CDR3nt: TGTGCCAGCAGGGTCGGGACACCTAACACTGAAGCTTTCTTT
abundance: -; v_gene: TRBV2; len: 13; j_gene: TRBJ1-1; d_gene: -; CDR3aa: CAGGLKLNTEAFF; CDR3nt: TGTGCCGGCGGACTGAAACTGAACACTGAAGCTTTCTTT
abundance: -; v_gene: TRBV5-1; len: 12; j_gene: TRBJ2-7; d_gene: -; CDR3aa: CASSLTPGEQYF; CDR3nt: TGCGCCAGCAGCTTGACCCCCGGGGAGCAGTACTTC
abundance: -; v_gene: TRBV5-1; len: 15; j_gene: TRBJ2-5; d_gene: TRBD1; CDR3aa: CASSLGDRDQETQYF; CDR3nt: TGCGCCAGCAGCTTGGGGGACAGGGACCAAGAGACCCAGTACTTC
abundance: -; v_gene: TRBV28; len: 14; j_gene: TRBJ2-7; d_gene: TRBD2; CDR3aa: CASSAGGSLDEQYF; CDR3nt: TGTGCCAGCTCTGCGGGGGGGTCTTTAGACGAGCAGTACTTC
abundance: few; v_gene: TRBV28; len: 16; j_gene: TRBJ1-2; d_gene: TRBD1; CDR3aa: CASTRGGTGLNYGYTF; CDR3nt: TGTGCCAGCACCCGTGGTGGGACAGGGCTTAACTATGGCTACACCTTC
abundance: -; v_gene: TRBV25-1; len: 13; j_gene: TRBJ2-7; d_gene: TRBD2; CDR3aa: CASRTSGSYEQYF; CDR3nt: TGTGCCAGCAGGACTAGCGGATCCTACGAGCAGTACTTC
abundance: -; v_gene: TRBV5-4; len: 15; j_gene: TRBJ1-4; d_gene: -; CDR3aa: CASSFGGLTNEKLFF; CDR3nt: TGTGCCAGCAGCTTTGGGGGACTGACTAATGAAAAACTGTTTTTT
abundance: -; v_gene: TRBV5-6; len: 15; j_gene: TRBJ1-6; d_gene: TRBD1; CDR3aa: CASSLDRGLGSPLHF; CDR3nt: TGTGCCAGCAGCTTGGACAGGGGGTTGGGATCACCCCTCCACTTT
abundance: -; v_gene: TRBV5-6; len: 15; j_gene: TRBJ2-5; d_gene: TRBD2; CDR3aa: CASSSVLAGGETQYF; CDR3nt: TGTGCCAGCAGCTCGGTTCTAGCGGGGGGGGAGACCCAGTACTTC
abundance: -; v_gene: TRBV18; len: 13; j_gene: TRBJ2-7; d_gene: -; CDR3aa: CASSPQGLDEQYF; CDR3nt: TGTGCCAGCTCACCACAGGGGCTCGACGAGCAGTACTTC
abundance: -; v_gene: TRBV7-9; len: 13; j_gene: TRBJ1-2; d_gene: -; CDR3aa: CASSPRYGYGYTF; CDR3nt: TGTGCCAGCAGCCCCAGGTATGGCTATGGCTACACCTTC
abundance: -; v_gene: TRBV7-2; len: 17; j_gene: TRBJ2-2; d_gene: -; CDR3aa: CASSLYPLGVDTGELFF; CDR3nt: TGTGCCAGCAGCTTATATCCGCTAGGGGTGGACACCGGGGAGCTGTTTTTT
abundance: -; v_gene: TRBV7-2; len: 15; j_gene: TRBJ2-3; d_gene: -; CDR3aa: CASSLTRQSPDTQYF; CDR3nt: TGTGCCAGCAGCTTAACCCGACAGAGCCCAGATACGCAGTATTTT